Listed here is a single TCR beta chain. The antigen is unknown. The record originates from a study of Ad26.COV2.S vaccination and SARS-CoV-2 variants. Study results and caveats: Researchers cautioned that TCR breadth and depth analyses may have underestimated total T cell responses. Spike-specific responses of CD8+ and CD4+ T cells were reported to display substantial breadth after vaccination.

As for treatment: approximately 18 received Ad26.COV2.S at low or high dose, single or two shots; 5 received placebo; per-sample allocation not given. The investigators took samples on day 63 after the first vaccine or placebo injection. The CDR3 contains 12 residues. The ends were cut back, 4 bases at V and 8 bases at J, with 11 bases in the middle. Germline CDR1 and CDR2: MNHNY and SVGAGI (reference sequence). The repertoire was sequenced with immunoSEQ multiplex PCR; TCRdb's copy has only in-frame clones and lacks some. The data show about 350,000 clones, 88% seen once. This clonotype originated in a person aged 18-60 years who received the Ad26.COV2.S COVID-19 vaccine or a placebo. V gene TRBV6-6 combines with J gene TRBJ1-2; a possible D gene is TRBD1 (5 bases). Sequenced material: peripheral blood, taken in a trial of Ad26.COV2.S vaccine versus placebo. CDR3 sequence reads: CASSFGGQGYTF. The DNA for the CDR3 is TGTGCCAGCAGTTTTGGGGGTCAAGGCTACACCTTC.